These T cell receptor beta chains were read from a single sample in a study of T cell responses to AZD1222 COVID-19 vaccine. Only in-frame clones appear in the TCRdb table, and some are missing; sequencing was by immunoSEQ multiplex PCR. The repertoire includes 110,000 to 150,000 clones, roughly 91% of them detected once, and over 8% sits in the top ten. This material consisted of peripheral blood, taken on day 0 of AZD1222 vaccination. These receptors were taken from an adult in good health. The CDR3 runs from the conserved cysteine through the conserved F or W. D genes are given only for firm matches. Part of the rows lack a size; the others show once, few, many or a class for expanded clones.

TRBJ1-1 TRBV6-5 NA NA TGTGCCAGTACTACGGATGGATGGGACACTGAAGCTTTCTTT CASTTDGWDTEAFF
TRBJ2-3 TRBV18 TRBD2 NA TGTGCCAGCTCACCGCTAGCGGGGGTTAGCACAGATACGCAGTATTTT CASSPLAGVSTDTQYF
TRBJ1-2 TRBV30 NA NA TGTGCCTGGTCCCCGGGGGGTTGGAACTATGGCTACACCTTC CAWSPGGWNYGYTF
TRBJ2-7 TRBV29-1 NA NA TGCAGCGTAGGGGACACCAGAATTAGCTCCTACGAGCAGTACTTC CSVGDTRISSYEQYF
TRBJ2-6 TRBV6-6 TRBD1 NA TGTGCCAGCAGTCGCACTACAGGGGGGATCTCTGGGGCCAACGTCCTGACTTTC CASSRTTGGISGANVLTF
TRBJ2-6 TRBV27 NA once TGTGCCAGCAGTTTGTCCCCTACCAGATCGATGGCTGGGGCCAACGTCCTGACTTTC CASSLSPTRSMAGANVLTF
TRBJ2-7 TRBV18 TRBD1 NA TGTGCCAGCTCACCGGGACAGGGGGCCTACGAGCAGTACTTC CASSPGQGAYEQYF
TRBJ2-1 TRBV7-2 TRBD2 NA TGTGCCAGCAGCTTAGAACCTGGGCTAGCGGGAGGGAATGAGCAGTTCTTC CASSLEPGLAGGNEQFF
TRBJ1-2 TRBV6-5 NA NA TGTGCCAGCAGGGGGGGGGACCCCCTCACCTATGGCTACACCTTC CASRGGDPLTYGYTF
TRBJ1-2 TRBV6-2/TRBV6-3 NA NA TGTGCCAGCAGTCACCCGGCTGGCTACACCTTC CASSHPAGYTF
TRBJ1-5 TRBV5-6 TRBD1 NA TGTGCCAGCAGCCTGGGGACAGGGGATTGGGATCAGCCCCAGCATTTT CASSLGTGDWDQPQHF
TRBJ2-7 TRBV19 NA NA TGTGCCAGTAGTATTGGGCAATCCTACGAGCAGTACTTC CASSIGQSYEQYF
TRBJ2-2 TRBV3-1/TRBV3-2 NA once TGTGCCAGCAGCCCCAACCCAGCCGGGGAGCTGTTTTTT CASSPNPAGELFF
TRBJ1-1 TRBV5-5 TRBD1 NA TGTGCCAGCAGCTTCACAGGGGACGCAGAAGCTTTCTTT CASSFTGDAEAFF
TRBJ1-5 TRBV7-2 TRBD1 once TGTGCCAGCAGCTCCCATGACAGGGGAAGCCATCAGCCCCAGCATTTT CASSSHDRGSHQPQHF
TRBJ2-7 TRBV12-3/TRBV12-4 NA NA TGTGCCAGCAGTAGGACAGCCTACGAGCAGTACTTC CASSRTAYEQYF
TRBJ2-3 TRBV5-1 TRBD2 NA TGCGCCAGCAGCTTTTCTCCACGGGGGGGCCCAGATACGCAGTATTTT CASSFSPRGGPDTQYF
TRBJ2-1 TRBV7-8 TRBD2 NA TGTGCCAGCAGCTCCGGACTAGATTTCCACAATGAGCAGTTCTTC CASSSGLDFHNEQFF
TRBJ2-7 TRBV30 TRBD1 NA TGTGCCTGGAGTCTAAGGGGGACAGATGGCTCCTACGAGCAGTACTTC CAWSLRGTDGSYEQYF
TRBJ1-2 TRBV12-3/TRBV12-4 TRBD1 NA TGTGCCAGCAGTCTCAGACAGGGGGGTGGCTACACCTTC CASSLRQGGGYTF
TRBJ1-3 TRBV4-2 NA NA TGTGCCAGCAGCCAAGATCCGGCAGGCTCTGGAAACACCATATATTTT CASSQDPAGSGNTIYF
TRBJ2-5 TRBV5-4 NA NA TGTGCCAGCAGCCAAGACAGTAAGCAAGAGACCCAGTACTTC CASSQDSKQETQYF
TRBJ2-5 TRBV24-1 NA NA TGTGCCACCAGTGACCCCTCAGGGGAAGAGACCCAGTACTTC CATSDPSGEETQYF
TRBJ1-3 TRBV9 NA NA TGTGCCAGCAGCGTAGGATTTGGGGGAAACACCATATATTTT CASSVGFGGNTIYF
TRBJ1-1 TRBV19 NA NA TGTGCCAGTAGTATTCGCCTCACTGAAGCTTTCTTT CASSIRLTEAFF
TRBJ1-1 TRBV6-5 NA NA TGTGCCAGCAACCCCTGGGGCAGGCTGAACACTGAAGCTTTCTTT CASNPWGRLNTEAFF
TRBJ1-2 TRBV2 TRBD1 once TGTGCCAGACGGGACAGAAACTATGGCTACACCTTC CARRDRNYGYTF
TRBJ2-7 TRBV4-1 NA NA TGCGCCAGCAGCCAAGACGGTGGTAGCGGCCACGAGCAGTACTTC CASSQDGGSGHEQYF
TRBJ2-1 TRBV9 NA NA TGTGCCAGCAGCCACCCCCAGGGACAAAGCGATAATGAGCAGTTCTTC CASSHPQGQSDNEQFF
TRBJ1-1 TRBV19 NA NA TGTGCCAGTAGCGTACGGGGGGCCCGTGACACTGAAGCTTTCTTT CASSVRGARDTEAFF
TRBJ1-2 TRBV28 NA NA TGTGCCAGCAGTCCAGGTAGCCTGGACTATGGCTACACCTTC CASSPGSLDYGYTF
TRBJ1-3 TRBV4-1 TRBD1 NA TGCGCCAGCAGCTCATTGACAGGGCGGTCTGGAAACACCATATATTTT CASSSLTGRSGNTIYF
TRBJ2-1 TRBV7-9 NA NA TGTGCCACCTCAGGACGGCAAAATCGCGATGAGCAGTTCTTC CATSGRQNRDEQFF
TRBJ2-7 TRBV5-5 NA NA TGTGCCAGCAGCTTCGGTTCAAGCTCCTACGAGCAGTACTTC CASSFGSSSYEQYF
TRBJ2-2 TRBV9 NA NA TGTGCCAGCAGCGTAGGGGGTTCACCGAACACCGGGGAGCTGTTTTTT CASSVGGSPNTGELFF
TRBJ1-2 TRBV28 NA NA TGTGCCAGCAGTTTAGCGTTCGGGACAATTGATGGCTACACCTTC CASSLAFGTIDGYTF
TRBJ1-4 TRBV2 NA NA TGTGCCAGCTGTATGCCTTATGAAAAACTGTTTTTT CASCMPYEKLFF
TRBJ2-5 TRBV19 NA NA TGTGCCAGTAGTATAGGCCAACAAGTGTGGGAGACCCAGTACTTC CASSIGQQVWETQYF
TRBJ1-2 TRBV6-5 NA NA TGTGCCAGCAGTCCGGACAGCCAGTATGGCTACACCTTC CASSPDSQYGYTF
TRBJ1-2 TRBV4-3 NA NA TGCGCCAGCAGCCCAGGCAGTTTCCTGAACTATGGCTACACCTTC CASSPGSFLNYGYTF
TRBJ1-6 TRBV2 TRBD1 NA TGTGCCAGGGAAGTCCGGGACAGTGATAATTCACCCCTCCACTTT CAREVRDSDNSPLHF
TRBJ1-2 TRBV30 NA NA TGTGCCTGGAGTGTCGAATTGGGCTACACCTTC CAWSVELGYTF
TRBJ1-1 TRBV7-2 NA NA TGTGCCAGCAGCTTAAGATTCGGGGGGCACACTGAAGCTTTCTTT CASSLRFGGHTEAFF
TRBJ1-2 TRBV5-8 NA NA TGTGCCAGCAGCGCGGGGGACTCCTATGGCTACACCTTC CASSAGDSYGYTF
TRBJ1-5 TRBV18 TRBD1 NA TGTGCCAGCTCGGGGGGACAGGGTAACCAGCCCCAGCATTTT CASSGGQGNQPQHF
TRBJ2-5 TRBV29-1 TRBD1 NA TGCAGCGTCGTCCCGGGACAGGGAGCACAAGAGACCCAGTACTTC CSVVPGQGAQETQYF
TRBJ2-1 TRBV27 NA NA TGTGCCAGCAGTTCAATGCAAAGTGAGCAGTTCTTC CASSSMQSEQFF
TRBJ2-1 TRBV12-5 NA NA TGTGCTAGTGGTCCGGCCGGGGGATACAATGAGCAGTTCTTC CASGPAGGYNEQFF
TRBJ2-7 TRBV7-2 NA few TGTGCCAGCAGCTTAGTGAGGGATTCCTACGAGCAGTACTTC CASSLVRDSYEQYF
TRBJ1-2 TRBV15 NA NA TGTGCCACCAGCAGCGAAACGGCCGGAAGCTATGGCTACACCTTC CATSSETAGSYGYTF
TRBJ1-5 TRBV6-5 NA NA TGTGCCAGCAGTTACGGGGGAGGCCAGCCCCAGCATTTT CASSYGGGQPQHF
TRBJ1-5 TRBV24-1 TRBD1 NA TGTGCCACCAGTGCCCAGGGGGCCAATCAGCCCCAGCATTTT CATSAQGANQPQHF
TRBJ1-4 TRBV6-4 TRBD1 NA TGTGCCAGCAGTGTCGGGACAGATCCGAATGAAAAACTGTTTTTT CASSVGTDPNEKLFF